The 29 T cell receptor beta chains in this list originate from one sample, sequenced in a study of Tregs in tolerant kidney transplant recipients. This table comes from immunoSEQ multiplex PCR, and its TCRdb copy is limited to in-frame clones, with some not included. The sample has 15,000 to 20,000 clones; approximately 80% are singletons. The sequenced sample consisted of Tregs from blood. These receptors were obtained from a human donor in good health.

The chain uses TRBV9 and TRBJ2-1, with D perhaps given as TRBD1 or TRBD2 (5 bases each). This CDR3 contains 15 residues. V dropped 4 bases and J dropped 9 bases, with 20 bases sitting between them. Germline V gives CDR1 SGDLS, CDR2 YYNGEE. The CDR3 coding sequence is TGTGCCAGCAGCACAAGCCTCCTTGGGGGAAGTGAGCAGTTCTTC. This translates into CASSTSLLGGSEQFF.

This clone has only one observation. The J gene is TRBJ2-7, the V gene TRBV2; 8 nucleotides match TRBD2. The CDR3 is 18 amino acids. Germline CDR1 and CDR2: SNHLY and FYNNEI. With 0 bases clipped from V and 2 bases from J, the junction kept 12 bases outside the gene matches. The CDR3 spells CASSEALLSGERAYEQYF. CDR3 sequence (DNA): TGTGCCAGCAGTGAAGCGCTTCTTAGCGGGGAGAGGGCCTACGAGCAGTACTTC.

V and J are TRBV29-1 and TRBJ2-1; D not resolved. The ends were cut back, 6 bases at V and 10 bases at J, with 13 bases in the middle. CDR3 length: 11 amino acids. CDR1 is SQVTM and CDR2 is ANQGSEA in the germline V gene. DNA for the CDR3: TGCAGCGTCTTTACGGGCTTCGAGCAGTTCTTC. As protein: CSVFTGFEQFF.

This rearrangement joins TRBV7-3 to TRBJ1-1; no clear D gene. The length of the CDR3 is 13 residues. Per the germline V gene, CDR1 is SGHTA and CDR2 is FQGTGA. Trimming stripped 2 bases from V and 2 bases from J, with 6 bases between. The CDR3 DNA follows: TGTGCCAGCAGCTTAGGCACTAACACTGAAGCTTTCTTT. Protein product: CASSLGTNTEAFF.

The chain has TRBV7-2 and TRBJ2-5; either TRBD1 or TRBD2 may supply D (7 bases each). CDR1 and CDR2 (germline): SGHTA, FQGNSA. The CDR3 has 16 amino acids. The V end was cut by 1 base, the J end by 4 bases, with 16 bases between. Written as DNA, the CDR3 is TGTGCCAGCAGCTTAGGAAAGGCAGGGGGGGCAGAGACCCAGTACTTC. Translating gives CASSLGKAGGAETQYF.

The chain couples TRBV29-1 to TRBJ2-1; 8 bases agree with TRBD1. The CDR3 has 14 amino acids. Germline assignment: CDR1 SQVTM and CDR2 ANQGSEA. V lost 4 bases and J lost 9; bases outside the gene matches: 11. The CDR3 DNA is TGCAGCGTTGGGTTTGGACAGGGTTTGGCTGAGCAGTTCTTC. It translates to CSVGFGQGLAEQFF.

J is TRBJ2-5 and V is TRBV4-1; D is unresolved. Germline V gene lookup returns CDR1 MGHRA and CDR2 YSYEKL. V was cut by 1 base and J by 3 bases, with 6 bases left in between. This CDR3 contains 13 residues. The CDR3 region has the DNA TGCGCCAGCAGCCAAGTTCGGGAAGAGACCCAGTACTTC. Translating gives CASSQVREETQYF.

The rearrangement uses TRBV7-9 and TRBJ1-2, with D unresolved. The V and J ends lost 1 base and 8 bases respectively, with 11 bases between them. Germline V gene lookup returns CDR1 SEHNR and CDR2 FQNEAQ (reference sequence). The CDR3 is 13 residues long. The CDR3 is CASSLGTTGGYTF. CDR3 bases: TGTGCCAGCAGCTTAGGCACTACGGGCGGCTACACCTTC.

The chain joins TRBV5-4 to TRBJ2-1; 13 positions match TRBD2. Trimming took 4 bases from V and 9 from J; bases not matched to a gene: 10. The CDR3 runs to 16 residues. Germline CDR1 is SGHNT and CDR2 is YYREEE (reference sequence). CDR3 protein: CASSPGGTSGVGEQFF. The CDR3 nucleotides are TGTGCCAGCAGCCCCGGGGGGACTAGCGGGGTGGGTGAGCAGTTCTTC. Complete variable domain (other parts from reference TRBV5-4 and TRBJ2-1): ETGVTQSPTHLIKTRGQQVTLRCSSQSGHNTVSWYQQALGQGPQFIFQYYREEENGRGNFPPRFSGLQFPNYSSELNVNALELDDSALYLCASSPGGTSGVGEQFFGPGTRLTVL.

The CDR3, as DNA: TGTGCCAGTGACAGGGTTGATACGCAGTATTTT. The encoded protein is CASDRVDTQYF. The rearrangement joins TRBV6-1 to TRBJ2-3; TRBD1 agrees at 7 bases. The germline V gene encodes CDR1 MNHNS and CDR2 SASEGT. CDR3 size: 11 residues. V lost 9 bases, J lost 6 bases, and 3 bases stayed unmatched.

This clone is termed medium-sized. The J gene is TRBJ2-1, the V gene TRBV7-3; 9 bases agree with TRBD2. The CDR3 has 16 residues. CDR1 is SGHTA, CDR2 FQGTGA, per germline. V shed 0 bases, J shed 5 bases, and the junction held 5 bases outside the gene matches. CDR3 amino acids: CASSLTSGSGHNEQFF. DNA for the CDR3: TGTGCCAGCAGCTTAACTAGCGGGAGTGGGCACAATGAGCAGTTCTTC.

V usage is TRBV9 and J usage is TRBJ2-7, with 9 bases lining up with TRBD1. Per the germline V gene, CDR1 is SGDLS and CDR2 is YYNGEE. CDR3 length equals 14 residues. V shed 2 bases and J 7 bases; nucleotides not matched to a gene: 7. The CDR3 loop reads CASSVGQGTGEQYF. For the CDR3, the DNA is TGTGCCAGCAGCGTTGGACAGGGGACAGGGGAGCAGTACTTC. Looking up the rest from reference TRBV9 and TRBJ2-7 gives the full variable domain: DSGVTQTPKHLITATGQRVTLRCSPRSGDLSVYWYQQSLDQGLQFLIQYYNGEERAKGNILERFSAQQFPDLHSELNLSSLELGDSALYFCASSVGQGTGEQYFGPGTRLTVT.

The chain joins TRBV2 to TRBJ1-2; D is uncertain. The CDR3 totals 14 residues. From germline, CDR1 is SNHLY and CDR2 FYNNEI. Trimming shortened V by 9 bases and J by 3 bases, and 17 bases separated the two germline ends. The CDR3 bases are TGTGCCAGTGGAGAGGGAGGGCTTGACTATGGCTACACCTTC. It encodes CASGEGGLDYGYTF.

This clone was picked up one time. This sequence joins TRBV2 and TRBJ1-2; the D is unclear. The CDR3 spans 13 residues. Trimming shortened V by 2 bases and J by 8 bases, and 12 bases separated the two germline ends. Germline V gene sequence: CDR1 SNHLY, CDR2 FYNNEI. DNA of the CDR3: TGTGCCAGCAGTGAATTTCGGGGAGGAGGCTACACCTTC. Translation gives CASSEFRGGGYTF.

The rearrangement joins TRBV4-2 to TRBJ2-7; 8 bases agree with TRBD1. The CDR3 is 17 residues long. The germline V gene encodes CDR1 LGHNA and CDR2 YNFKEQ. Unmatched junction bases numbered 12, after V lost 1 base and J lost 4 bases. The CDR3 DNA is TGTGCCAGCAGCCAAGGGATCGGTGGACAGGGAATGTACGAGCAGTACTTC. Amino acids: CASSQGIGGQGMYEQYF.

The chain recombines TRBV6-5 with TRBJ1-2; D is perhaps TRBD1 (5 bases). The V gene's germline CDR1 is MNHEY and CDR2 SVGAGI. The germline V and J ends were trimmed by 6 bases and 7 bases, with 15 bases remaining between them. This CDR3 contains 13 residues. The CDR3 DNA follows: TGTGCCAGCAGGCTTCGGGGCGCGAGTGGCTACACCTTC. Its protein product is CASRLRGASGYTF.

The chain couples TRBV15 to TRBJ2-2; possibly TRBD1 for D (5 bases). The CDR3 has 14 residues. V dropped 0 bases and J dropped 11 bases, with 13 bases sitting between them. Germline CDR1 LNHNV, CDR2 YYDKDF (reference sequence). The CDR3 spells CATSRDLGRVELFF. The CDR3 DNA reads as TGTGCCACCAGCAGAGATCTTGGCAGGGTTGAGCTGTTTTTT.

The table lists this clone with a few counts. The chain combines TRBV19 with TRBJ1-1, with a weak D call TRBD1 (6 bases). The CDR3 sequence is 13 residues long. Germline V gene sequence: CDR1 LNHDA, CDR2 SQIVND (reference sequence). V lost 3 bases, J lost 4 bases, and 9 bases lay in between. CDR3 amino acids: CASSIRDTTEAFF. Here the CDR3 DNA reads TGTGCCAGTAGTATTCGGGACACCACTGAAGCTTTCTTT.

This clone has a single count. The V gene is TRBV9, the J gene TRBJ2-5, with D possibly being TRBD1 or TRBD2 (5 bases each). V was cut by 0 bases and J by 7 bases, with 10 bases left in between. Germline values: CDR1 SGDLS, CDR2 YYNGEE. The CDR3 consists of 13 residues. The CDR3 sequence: CASSVAGPGTQYF. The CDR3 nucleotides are TGTGCCAGCAGCGTAGCGGGGCCAGGGACCCAGTACTTC.

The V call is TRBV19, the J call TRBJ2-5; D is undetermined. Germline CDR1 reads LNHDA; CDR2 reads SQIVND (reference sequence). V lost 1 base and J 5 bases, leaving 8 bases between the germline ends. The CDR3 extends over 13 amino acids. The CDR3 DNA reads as TGTGCCAGTAGTATAGGCAGGTGGGAGACCCAGTACTTC. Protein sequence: CASSIGRWETQYF.

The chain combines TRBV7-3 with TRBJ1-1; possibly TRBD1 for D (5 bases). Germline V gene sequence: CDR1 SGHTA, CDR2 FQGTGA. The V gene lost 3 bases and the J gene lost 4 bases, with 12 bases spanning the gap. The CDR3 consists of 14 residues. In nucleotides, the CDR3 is TGTGCCAGCAGCTTCCAGGGAGGCAGCACTGAAGCTTTCTTT. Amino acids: CASSFQGGSTEAFF. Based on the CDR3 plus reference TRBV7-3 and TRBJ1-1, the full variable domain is GAGVSQTPSNKVTEKGKYVELRCDPISGHTALYWYRQSLGQGPEFLIYFQGTGAADDSGLPNDRFFAVRPEGSVSTLKIQRTERGDSAVYLCASSFQGGSTEAFFGQGTRLTVV.

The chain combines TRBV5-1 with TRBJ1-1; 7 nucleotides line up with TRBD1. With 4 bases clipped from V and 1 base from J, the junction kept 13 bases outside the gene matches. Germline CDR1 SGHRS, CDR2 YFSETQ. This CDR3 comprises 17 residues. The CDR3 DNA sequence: TGCGCCAGCAGCGAAAGACAGGGTTCCCGCTCGAACACTGAAGCTTTCTTT. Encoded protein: CASSERQGSRSNTEAFF.

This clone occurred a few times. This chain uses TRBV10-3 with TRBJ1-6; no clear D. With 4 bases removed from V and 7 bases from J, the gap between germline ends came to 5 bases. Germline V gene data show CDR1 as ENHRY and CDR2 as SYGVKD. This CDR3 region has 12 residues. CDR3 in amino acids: CAISGPNSPLHF. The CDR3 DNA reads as TGTGCCATCAGTGGGCCGAATTCACCCCTCCACTTT.

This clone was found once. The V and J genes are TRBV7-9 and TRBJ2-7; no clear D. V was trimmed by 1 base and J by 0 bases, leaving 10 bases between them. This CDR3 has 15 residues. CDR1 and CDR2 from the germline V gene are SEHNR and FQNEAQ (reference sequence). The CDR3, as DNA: TGTGCCAGCAGCTTAGGGGCAGTTAGCTCCTACGAGCAGTACTTC. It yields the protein CASSLGAVSSYEQYF. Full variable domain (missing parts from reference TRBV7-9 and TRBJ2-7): DTGVSQNPRHKITKRGQNVTFRCDPISEHNRLYWYRQTLGQGPEFLTYFQNEAQLEKSRLLSDRFSAERPKGSFSTLEIQRTEQGDSAMYLCASSLGAVSSYEQYFGPGTRLTVT.

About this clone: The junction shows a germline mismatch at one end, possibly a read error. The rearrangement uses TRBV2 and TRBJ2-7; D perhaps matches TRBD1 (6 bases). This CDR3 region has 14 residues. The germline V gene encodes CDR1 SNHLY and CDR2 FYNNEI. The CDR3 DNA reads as TGTGCCAGCAGGGAAGACAGGCTTGGGGGCGAGCAGTACTTC. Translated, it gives CASREDRLGGEQYF.

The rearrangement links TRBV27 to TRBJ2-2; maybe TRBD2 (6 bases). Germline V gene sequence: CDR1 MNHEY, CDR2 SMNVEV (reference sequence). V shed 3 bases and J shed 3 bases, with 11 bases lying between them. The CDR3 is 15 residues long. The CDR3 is CASSLTGSHTGELFF. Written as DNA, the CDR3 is TGTGCCAGCAGTTTGACCGGGAGCCACACCGGGGAGCTGTTTTTT.

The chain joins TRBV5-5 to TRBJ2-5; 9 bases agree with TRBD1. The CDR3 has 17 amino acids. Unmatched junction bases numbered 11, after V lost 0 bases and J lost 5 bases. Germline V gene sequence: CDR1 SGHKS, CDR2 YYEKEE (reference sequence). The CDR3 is CASSLVWAGQGGETQYF. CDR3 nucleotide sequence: TGTGCCAGCAGCTTGGTTTGGGCGGGACAGGGTGGCGAGACCCAGTACTTC.

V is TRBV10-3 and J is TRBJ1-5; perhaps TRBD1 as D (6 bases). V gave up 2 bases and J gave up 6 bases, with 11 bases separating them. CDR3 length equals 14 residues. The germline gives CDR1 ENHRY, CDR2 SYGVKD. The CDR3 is CAISETGQGQPQHF. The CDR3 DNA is TGTGCCATCAGTGAGACAGGGCAGGGTCAGCCCCAGCATTTT.

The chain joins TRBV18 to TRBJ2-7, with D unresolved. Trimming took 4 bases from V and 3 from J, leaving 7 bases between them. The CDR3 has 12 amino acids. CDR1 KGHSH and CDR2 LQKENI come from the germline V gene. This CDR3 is CASSRESYEQYF. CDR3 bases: TGTGCCAGCTCACGGGAAAGCTACGAGCAGTACTTC.